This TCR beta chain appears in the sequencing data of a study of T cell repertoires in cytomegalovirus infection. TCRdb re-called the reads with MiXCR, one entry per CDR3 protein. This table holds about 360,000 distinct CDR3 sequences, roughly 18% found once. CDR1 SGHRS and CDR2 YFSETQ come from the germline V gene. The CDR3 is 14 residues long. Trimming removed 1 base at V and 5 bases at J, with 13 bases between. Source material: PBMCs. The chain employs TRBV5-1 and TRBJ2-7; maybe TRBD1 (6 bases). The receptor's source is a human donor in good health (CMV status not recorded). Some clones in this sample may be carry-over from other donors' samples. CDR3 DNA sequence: TGCGCCAGCAGCTTGAGGCAGGGGACCAACGAGCAGTACTTC. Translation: CASSLRQGTNEQYF. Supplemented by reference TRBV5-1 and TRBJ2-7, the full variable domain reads KAGVTQTPRYLIKTRGQQVTLSCSPISGHRSVSWYQQTPGQGLQFLFEYFSETQRNKGNFPGRFSGRQFSNSRSEMNVSTLELGDSALYLCASSLRQGTNEQYFGPGTRLTVT.